This note documents a single TCR beta chain sequence. The data belong to a study of blood T cell repertoires in COVID-19. Background on the study: Material from acute and convalescent COVID-19 was sourced from the United States, Italy and Spain. PBMCs, B-cell-depleted T cells, or T cells provided the cDNA or gDNA that made up the material.

Source study methods: Using reference gene primer amplification, nucleated cell counts were estimated. Repertoires were generated with immunoSEQ multiplex PCR, while TCRdb's copy carries only in-frame clones and drops some. V and J calls and clone size are given by that table; D and trimming were obtained from the DNA. The profile shows roughly 380,000 clones, approximately 81% of them singletons. The sample consisted of peripheral blood. This TCR was sampled from a woman under 30 with acute or convalescent COVID-19.

CDR3 in DNA: TGTGCCAGCAGTTCCCCGGTTCGTCCGAACACCGGGGAGCTGTTTTTT. It yields the protein CASSSPVRPNTGELFF. The chain links TRBV28 to TRBJ2-2; D remains ambiguous. Trimming left V 4 bases short and J 0 bases short, with 12 bases between. Germline lookup yields CDR1 MDHEN and CDR2 SYDVKM. There are 16 residues in the CDR3.